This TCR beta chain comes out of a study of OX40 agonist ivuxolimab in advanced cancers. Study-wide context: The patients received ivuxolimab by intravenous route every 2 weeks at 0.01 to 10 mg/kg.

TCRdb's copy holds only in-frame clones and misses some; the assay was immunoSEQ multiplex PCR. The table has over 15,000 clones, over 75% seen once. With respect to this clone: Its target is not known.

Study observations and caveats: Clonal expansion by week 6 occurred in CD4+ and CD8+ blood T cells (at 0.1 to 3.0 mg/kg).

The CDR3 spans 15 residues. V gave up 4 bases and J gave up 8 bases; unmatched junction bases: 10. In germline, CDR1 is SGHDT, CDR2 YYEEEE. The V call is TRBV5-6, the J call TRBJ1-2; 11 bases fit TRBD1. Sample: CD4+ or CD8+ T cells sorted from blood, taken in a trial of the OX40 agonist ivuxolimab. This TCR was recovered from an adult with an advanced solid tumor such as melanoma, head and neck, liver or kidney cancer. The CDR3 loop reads CASSEQGQGAQGYTF. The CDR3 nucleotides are TGTGCCAGCAGCGAACAAGGACAGGGGGCGCAAGGCTACACCTTC.